This TCR beta chain emerged from a study of cytomegalovirus exposure and HLA in healthy donors (dated by TCRdb to the late 2010s). In terms of the full investigation: An earlier analysis of about 560 of the donors reported over 250 Gb of sequence data and 117 million unique TCR beta sequences obtained from about 179 million T cells. An early release covering some 640 HLA-typed donors comprised approximately 290 gigabases of sequencing data and roughly 86 million unique TCR sequences. Of the roughly 420 genotyped donors, 81% were placed in the genetic ancestry cluster associated with self-reported Caucasian donors. The study aimed to test whether signatures of past pathogen exposure could be identified by cataloging public T cell receptors. The T cell repertoires of 666 subjects were profiled by immunosequencing and related to cytomegalovirus serostatus. Besides the first cohort of approximately 670 subjects, a separate validation cohort made up of over 100 different subjects was used. The study combined high-throughput TCR immunosequencing, statistical association of individual TCRs with disease status, and machine learning to predict cytomegalovirus infection status. A later analysis re-examined previously published TCR beta repertoires from around 670 donors and added high-resolution HLA genotyping to investigate patterns of TCR occurrence. The later analysis used no new phenotypic data to find candidate immune exposures, relying instead on TCR beta sequences and their occurrence across donors. An earlier analysis of approximately 580 of the donors used high-throughput TCR beta sequencing to judge whether each TCR beta V gene segment behaved as functional or pseudogenic. Donor age, sex, ethnicity and CMV serostatus were compiled alongside the repertoire data. Genome-wide SNP genotypes for about 65% of the roughly 670 donors were used in a later genetic analysis, which treated that subset as a discovery cohort. All discovery cohort repertoires had been generated using a single sequencing platform. Both class I and class II loci were covered by HLA typing, at four-digit resolution. The number of typed donors differed by locus: roughly 620-630 for A, B, C, DRB1 and DQB1; about 520 for DQA1; approximately 600 for DPA1; and some 470 for DPB1. A handful of DR-DQ haplotypes were handled as single units for association and clustering because linkage in the cohort was strong. On average, about 200,000 unique TCR beta nucleotide sequences were sequenced per donor among 398 genotyped donors of the cohort, with around 19% of those sequences being non-productive. Study-wide conclusions, independent of this receptor: Linkage disequilibrium might explain the correlated functional status among segregating V segments, but an unknown experimental factor could not be excluded. Most TCR sequences were seen in very few donors, while some public TCRs were found in many individuals. In a later genetic analysis, fewer N-insertions in productive TCRs were reported among donors in an Asian-associated ancestry cluster than the roughly 700-donor mean. The classifier was reported to diagnose cytomegalovirus status with high specificity and sensitivity in both the original cohort and the validation cohort. A further reported finding was that TCR beta sequences accurately predicted the HLA-A and HLA-B alleles for most subjects in the first cohort. In a later analysis, 16,951 TCR beta sequences were associated with specific HLA alleles at a false discovery rate of 0.05. An association between a missense DCLRE1C variant and V-gene and J-gene trimming of TCR beta chains was found in a later genetic analysis and replicated in an independent cohort. The 87-base-pair reads could not distinguish some IMGT-functional V segments, including TRBV6-2 and TRBV6-3, so those segments were excluded. In a later analysis, HLA-associated TCR beta chains showed more clonal expansion and lower generation probabilities than non-associated chains that were equally common. A later analysis reported that several top co-occurrence clusters appeared linked to parvovirus B19, influenza, CMV and Epstein-Barr virus. In a later analysis, the rate of TCR association differed among HLA loci, with DRB1 alleles having the most associated TCRs and HLA-C alleles having the fewest. In this cohort, only TCR beta chains were sequenced, and detectable features were limited by the absence of alpha or paired-chain data. A later analysis found that most CMV-associated TCR beta chains appeared HLA-restricted, with HLA associations seemingly driven largely by CMV exposure. Because counts were too low, about 18 rarely observed V segments, including chromosome 9 orphons, were left out of the earlier analysis of several hundred of the donors. The study listed 150 to 200 TCR beta chains as associated with cytomegalovirus. When HLA alleles, especially DR and DQ, strongly co-occurred, TCR associations were difficult to assign to individual alleles. CMV serostatus was the only immune exposure information available for the cohort. The authors suggested that the approach could potentially be generalized to other disease states and immunological phenotypes. A group of highly shared sequence variants was considered likely to be a technical artifact of the sequencing pipeline. In vitro tests confirmed that three of the cytomegalovirus-associated TCR beta chains recognize cytomegalovirus antigens. Sequencing depth was assumed to be roughly uniform across donors in the presence/absence analyses, though that assumption may not hold. Because HLA typing was unavailable for some donors at each locus, only the typed subset was used in association tests. Broadly in line with IMGT annotations, most TCR beta V segments showed up in productive rearrangements about 90% or about 30% of the time in an earlier analysis of 587 of the donors.

The germline ends are 13 bases apart after V is trimmed by 0 bases and J by 4 bases. The CDR3, cysteine through phenylalanine, is 15 amino acids long. Only the CDR3 DNA is retained, 45 bases long and in frame from the first base. Sequences SGHRS (CDR1) and YFSETQ (CDR2) are obtained from the germline V gene. Library preparation was by the immunoSEQ multiplex PCR assay. The multiplex PCR relied on a mix of 60 forward primers for TCR Vbeta segments and 13 reverse primers for TCR Jbeta segments. Amplification of the CDR3 region of rearranged TCR beta genes was performed with a multiplex PCR assay on genomic DNA. On the Illumina HiSeq System, the amplified TCR beta libraries were sequenced as 87-base-pair reads. Under the source paper's analysis protocol: Across the 500 to 700 repertoires, a later analysis counted approximately 75 million unique TCR beta chains, roughly 11 million of which were shared by at least two donors. A nearest-neighbor algorithm error-corrected the raw reads and collapsed the reads into unique sequences, merging closely related sequences to remove PCR and sequencing errors. CDR3 sequences were aligned to IMGT reference sequences to assign V, D and J gene segments. Each retained sequence needed at least a six-nucleotide match to both a V gene segment and a J gene segment. Rearrangements were called productive when the CDR3 lacked stop codons and stayed in frame with V and J; all others were non-productive. Following IMGT convention, CDR3 was defined as the stretch from the second conserved V-encoded cysteine to the conserved J-encoded phenylalanine. The earlier analysis of about 560 of the donors excluded any sequence lacking an unambiguous match to a single V gene segment. In an earlier analysis of approximately 500 of the donors, a V segment was called functional when productive rearrangements were above 56.7%, and segregating when the standard deviation between donors exceeded 5%. A statistical classification framework was developed to diagnose cytomegalovirus status using the catalog of TCR beta chain sequences. V and J gene assignment, in a later analysis, came from comparing TCR nucleotide sequences with IMGT/GENE-DB human TR gene sequences. Using the TCRdist pipeline, a later analysis assigned CDR3 sequences along with most-parsimonious VDJ recombination scenarios. A later analysis defined each TCR beta chain by its CDR3 amino acid sequence plus V-gene family, and excluded reads lacking a unique V-gene family. To address suspected cross-contamination and a sequencing artifact, a later analysis removed approximately 590 highly shared, low-generation-probability nucleotide sequences. A later analysis calculated a clonal expansion index for each public chain from normalized within-repertoire ranks of inferred template counts. Generation probabilities in a later analysis came from a VDJ recombination model fitted to out-of-frame rearrangements, and those results were checked against IGoR. A later analysis scored TCR-TCR, TCR-HLA and TCR-CMV co-occurrence with hypergeometric tests, applying a repertoire-size bias correction to TCR pairs. A later analysis estimated false discovery rates by permuting HLA or CMV assignments 20 times. In a later analysis, co-occurring TCRs were grouped with DBSCAN, and TCRdist sequence similarity was added when clustering was performed within HLA-allele-positive subsets. Repertoires with fewer than 30,000 or more than 120,000 public chains were left out of co-occurrence clustering, as were five repertoires with anomalous nucleotide sharing. TCRdb holds this immuneACCESS table with in-frame rearrangements only. Some clones are missing; in checked studies, unresolved V genes explain under half, and the rest has no known cause. From that table come the V and J calls and clone size; the DNA was used to work out D and trimming. Here the sample has about 200,000 clones; roughly 13% occur a single time. The ten largest clonotypes hold about 8% of the sample.

The cohort consisted of some 730 healthy bone marrow donors. At the time of sampling, every cohort member was nominally healthy, though immune exposures that went unrecorded were likely present. The donor was CMV seropositive and belonged to the group of 250 to 350 seropositive cohort members. A peripheral blood sample was provided by each donor, and peripheral blood mononuclear cells were used for TCR beta sequencing. The Qiagen DNeasy Blood Extraction Kit was used to extract genomic DNA from the blood cell samples. Notes on this clone: Its antigen target is currently unknown. No base quality values were provided; no much bigger clone lies one nucleotide off.

The chain couples TRBV5-1 to TRBJ1-2; TRBD1 might be the D gene, on 5 matching bases. The TCR comes from a man aged 45-65 years in good health and CMV-seropositive. The sequenced sample was PBMCs. The nucleotide sequence is given as TGCGCCAGCAGCTTGGATTGGGGGGTCGGCTATGGCTACACCTTC. Its protein is CASSLDWGVGYGYTF.